The 24 T cell receptor beta chains reported below all come from one sample, sequenced in a study of cytomegalovirus exposure and HLA in healthy donors. The PCR made use of 60 Vbeta and 13 Jbeta primers. Here immunoSEQ multiplex PCR was the method, and the copy in TCRdb shows in-frame clones only, minus some. The listing records 100,000 to 150,000 clones. The sample was PBMCs. Receptors were obtained from a woman between 40 and 50 years old in good health and CMV-seronegative.

The chain joins TRBV29-1 to TRBJ2-2; D may be TRBD2 (6 bases). V dropped 3 bases and J dropped 6 bases, with 17 bases sitting between them. From germline, CDR1 is SQVTM and CDR2 ANQGSEA. The CDR3 runs 15 residues. CDR3 DNA sequence: TGCAGCGTTGATTCCGGGGGAGGATACGCCGGGGAGCTGTTTTTT. Its translation: CSVDSGGGYAGELFF.

The V gene is TRBV5-1, the J gene TRBJ1-2; a possible D gene is TRBD1 (6 bases). Trimming shortened V by 2 bases and J by 6 bases, and 8 bases separated the two germline ends. The CDR3 runs 12 residues. Germline CDR1 is SGHRS and CDR2 is YFSETQ. The CDR3 nucleotides read TGCGCCAGCAGCTTTAACAGGGATGGCTACACCTTC. Encoded protein: CASSFNRDGYTF.

The V gene is TRBV7-9, the J gene TRBJ1-1; TRBD1 matches 7 bases. There are 14 residues in the CDR3. CDR1 is SEHNR and CDR2 is FQNEAQ in the germline V gene (reference sequence). After removal of 3 bases from V and 1 base from J, the junction contained 2 bases not matched to a gene. CDR3 in DNA: TGTGCCAGCAGCTTTGGACAGGCGAACACTGAAGCTTTCTTT. Translation gives CASSFGQANTEAFF.

The rearrangement links TRBV5-1 to TRBJ2-1, with 16 bases aligning to TRBD2. CDR3 length equals 19 residues. Germline V lookup: CDR1 SGHRS, CDR2 YFSETQ. J gave up 9 bases and V 3 bases, and 15 bases lay outside the gene matches. DNA for the CDR3: TGCGCCAGCAGCTCGGGACTAGCGGGGGGGTTGCGTCCTATTGGTGAGCAGTTCTTC. Its translation: CASSSGLAGGLRPIGEQFF.

V usage is TRBV9 and J usage is TRBJ1-2; 11 positions match TRBD1. Germline V lookup: CDR1 SGDLS, CDR2 YYNGEE. With 2 bases clipped from V and 5 bases from J, the junction kept 17 bases outside the gene matches. CDR3 length: 19 amino acids. DNA of the CDR3: TGTGCCAGCAGCGTTTCAATGACTTTGGGGACAGGGGGTGTTTATGGCTACACCTTC. Amino acids: CASSVSMTLGTGGVYGYTF. The entire variable domain, with the rest obtained from reference TRBV9 and TRBJ1-2, is as follows: DSGVTQTPKHLITATGQRVTLRCSPRSGDLSVYWYQQSLDQGLQFLIQYYNGEERAKGNILERFSAQQFPDLHSELNLSSLELGDSALYFCASSVSMTLGTGGVYGYTFGSGTRLTVV.

V usage is TRBV10-3 and J usage is TRBJ1-2; 8 nucleotides line up with TRBD1. J gave up 5 bases and V 6 bases, and 2 bases lay outside the gene matches. The V gene's germline CDR1 is ENHRY and CDR2 SYGVKD. The CDR3 runs 12 residues. CDR3 coding DNA: TGTGCCATCAGCGGGACAGGTTATGGCTACACCTTC. Translating it yields CAISGTGYGYTF.

The rearrangement uses TRBV28 and TRBJ1-1; tentative D call: TRBD1 (5 bases). The CDR3 runs 15 residues. Looked up from germline, CDR1 is MDHEN and CDR2 is SYDVKM. Trimming shortened V by 5 bases and J by 0 bases, and 13 bases separated the two germline ends. The CDR3 spells CASSPPRGMNTEAFF. The CDR3, as DNA: TGTGCCAGCAGTCCCCCTCGGGGGATGAACACTGAAGCTTTCTTT.

This chain joins TRBV9 and TRBJ1-2; possible D gene TRBD1, 6 bases. This CDR3 has 14 residues. V lost 2 bases and J lost 7, with 15 bases in between. Germline assignment: CDR1 SGDLS and CDR2 YYNGEE. The CDR3 protein is CASSVSRGTAGYTF. The CDR3 coding sequence is TGTGCCAGCAGCGTGTCCAGGGGCACGGCTGGCTACACCTTC.

This rearrangement joins TRBV5-1 to TRBJ1-3; D is undetermined. The CDR3 runs to 15 residues. CDR1 is SGHRS, CDR2 YFSETQ, per germline. V was cut by 0 bases and J by 0 bases, with 7 bases left in between. DNA of the CDR3: TGCGCCAGCAGCTTGGCCTATGACTCTGGAAACACCATATATTTT. Its protein is CASSLAYDSGNTIYF.

The chain couples TRBV18 to TRBJ2-7; TRBD2 matches at 8 bases. The CDR3 runs to 12 residues. With 3 bases clipped from V and 5 bases from J, the junction kept 0 bases outside the gene matches. Germline CDR1 is KGHSH and CDR2 is LQKENI. The CDR3 protein is CASSPGGDEQYV. The CDR3 DNA reads as TGTGCCAGCTCACCCGGGGGGGACGAGCAGTACGTC.

The genes are TRBV28 and TRBJ1-2; D uncertain. This CDR3 is 15 amino acids long. From germline, CDR1 is MDHEN and CDR2 SYDVKM. Between the trimmed V and J ends, which lost 3 bases and 6 bases, there was a span of 17 bases. In DNA form, the CDR3 reads TGTGCCAGCAGTTTGGTGAAGGCCTTGCTAGATGGCTACACCTTC. Amino acid sequence: CASSLVKALLDGYTF.

The chain has TRBV9 and TRBJ2-2; unclear D gene. This CDR3 contains 16 residues. From germline, CDR1 is SGDLS and CDR2 YYNGEE. V shed 0 bases and J shed 6 bases, with 15 bases lying between them. CDR3 nucleotide sequence: TGTGCCAGCAGCGTAGTCGCAGGCAGCCGTGCCGGGGAGCTGTTTTTT. Protein product: CASSVVAGSRAGELFF. Together with reference TRBV9 and TRBJ2-2, the CDR3 gives the full variable domain: DSGVTQTPKHLITATGQRVTLRCSPRSGDLSVYWYQQSLDQGLQFLIQYYNGEERAKGNILERFSAQQFPDLHSELNLSSLELGDSALYFCASSVVAGSRAGELFFGEGSRLTVL.

The rearrangement uses TRBV19 and TRBJ1-5; possible D gene TRBD1, 5 bases. Germline assignment: CDR1 LNHDA and CDR2 SQIVND (reference sequence). Trimming removed 5 bases at V and 6 bases at J, with 17 bases between. This CDR3 has 15 amino acids. CDR3 sequence reads: CASSPGRVEGQPQHF. The CDR3 bases are TGTGCCAGTAGTCCCGGCAGGGTAGAAGGTCAGCCCCAGCATTTT.

Remarks on this clone: One end of the junction fails to match germline, which may point to a read error. The rearrangement links TRBV7-2 to TRBJ2-6; D is ambiguous. Germline V lookup: CDR1 SGHTA, CDR2 FQGNSA. The CDR3 runs 13 residues. Here the CDR3 DNA reads TGTGCCAGCAGCGCCTCTAGGGCCAACGTCCTGACTTTC. Translation: CASSASRANVLTF.

The V gene is TRBV19, the J gene TRBJ1-1; D is undetermined. The CDR3 loop spans 16 amino acids. CDR1 is LNHDA and CDR2 is SQIVND in the germline V gene (reference sequence). V lost 5 bases and J 1 base, leaving 17 bases between the germline ends. CDR3 DNA sequence: TGTGCCAGTAGTGATCCCGGGAGCCCAGAGAACACTGAAGCTTTCTTT. Translating it yields CASSDPGSPENTEAFF.

This sequence joins TRBV4-2 and TRBJ2-3; D might be TRBD1 (5 bases). V lost 0 bases, J lost 8 bases, and 15 bases lay in between. From germline, CDR1 is LGHNA and CDR2 YNFKEQ. The CDR3 covers 15 residues. The CDR3 DNA follows: TGTGCCAGCAGCCAAGAGCAGCGAGCCCAGGGTACGCAGTATTTT. Translated, it gives CASSQEQRAQGTQYF.

This chain connects TRBV4-2 to TRBJ1-2; D is undetermined. The CDR3 has 14 amino acids. The germline V gene has CDR1 LGHNA and CDR2 YNFKEQ. V gave up 0 bases and J gave up 14 bases, with 19 bases separating them. The CDR3, as DNA: TGTGCCAGCAGCCAAGATAGGAGGGAGGGAAAAAGTACCTTC. It encodes CASSQDRREGKSTF.

The CDR3: CASRKDRGSGEQYV. The CDR3 DNA follows: TGTGCCAGCAGGAAGGACAGGGGATCGGGCGAGCAGTACGTC. The gene calls are TRBV5-4 and TRBJ2-7; 9 positions agree with TRBD1. Germline assignment: CDR1 SGHNT and CDR2 YYREEE (reference sequence). The CDR3 has 14 amino acids. The V segment lost 5 bases and the J segment 6 bases; nucleotides outside the gene matches: 9.

J is TRBJ1-2 and V is TRBV9; D not resolved. V was pared by 3 bases and J by 3 bases, with 6 bases between. The CDR3 has 12 residues. The germline V gene has CDR1 SGDLS and CDR2 YYNGEE. The CDR3 sequence: CASSGSDYGYTF. Written as DNA, the CDR3 is TGTGCCAGCAGCGGGTCAGACTATGGCTACACCTTC.

The CDR3 sequence: CATSRNRGEAFF. DNA of the CDR3: TGTGCCACCAGCAGAAACAGGGGCGAAGCTTTCTTT. V usage is TRBV15 and J usage is TRBJ1-1, with TRBD1 identical over 7 bases. J gave up 8 bases and V 2 bases, and 2 bases lay outside the gene matches. CDR3 length: 12 amino acids. In germline, CDR1 is LNHNV, CDR2 YYDKDF (reference sequence).

The chain couples TRBV7-2 to TRBJ2-2; a weak D match, TRBD1 (5 bases). This CDR3 spans 15 amino acids. Germline values: CDR1 SGHTA, CDR2 FQGNSA. V was cut by 2 bases and J by 5 bases, with 12 bases left in between. The CDR3 sequence is CASSLQGRGTGELFF. The CDR3, as DNA: TGTGCCAGCAGCTTACAGGGAAGGGGAACCGGGGAGCTGTTTTTT.

V gene TRBV19 combines with J gene TRBJ1-6; 8 bases are shared with TRBD1. Trimming removed 7 bases from V and 3 bases from J; junction bases left unmatched: 5. CDR3 length: 15 residues. Germline assignment: CDR1 LNHDA and CDR2 SQIVND (reference sequence). CDR3 loop: CASIRGQGYNSPLHF. The CDR3 nucleotides read TGTGCCAGTATTAGAGGACAGGGCTATAATTCACCCCTCCACTTT.

V gene TRBV2 combines with J gene TRBJ1-1; 7 bases agree with TRBD1. With 6 bases clipped from V and 6 bases from J, the junction kept 10 bases outside the gene matches. The germline gives CDR1 SNHLY, CDR2 FYNNEI. The CDR3 has 14 residues. In DNA form, the CDR3 reads TGTGCCAGCAGGGCAACGACAGGGTTCGCTGAAGCTTTCTTT. Its translation: CASRATTGFAEAFF.

The rearrangement uses TRBV9 and TRBJ2-1; TRBD2 matches at 7 bases. V trimming: 9 bases; J trimming: 5 bases; junction bases outside the gene matches: 5. Germline loops: CDR1 SGDLS, CDR2 YYNGEE. The CDR3 length is 12 residues. CDR3 protein: CATGLWHNEQFF. The CDR3 region has the DNA TGTGCCACGGGACTATGGCACAATGAGCAGTTCTTC.